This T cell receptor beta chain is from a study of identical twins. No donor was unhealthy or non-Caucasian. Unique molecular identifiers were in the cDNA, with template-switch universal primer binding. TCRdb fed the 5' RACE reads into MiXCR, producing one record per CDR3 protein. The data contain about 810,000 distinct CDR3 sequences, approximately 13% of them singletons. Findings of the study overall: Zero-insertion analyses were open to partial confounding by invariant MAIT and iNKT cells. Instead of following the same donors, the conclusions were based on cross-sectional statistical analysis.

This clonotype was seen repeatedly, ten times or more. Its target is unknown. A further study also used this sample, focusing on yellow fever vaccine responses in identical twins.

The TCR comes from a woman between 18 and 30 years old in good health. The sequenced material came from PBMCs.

The CDR3 sequence is CASSEMGRETQYF. CDR3 coding DNA: TGCGCCAGCAGTGAGATGGGTCGGGAGACCCAGTACTTC. The chain recombines TRBV10-1 with TRBJ2-5; D gene ambiguous. Germline V gene lookup returns CDR1 WNHNN and CDR2 SYGVQD (reference sequence). The length of the CDR3 is 13 residues. The ends were cut back, 2 bases at V and 5 bases at J, with 9 bases in the middle.